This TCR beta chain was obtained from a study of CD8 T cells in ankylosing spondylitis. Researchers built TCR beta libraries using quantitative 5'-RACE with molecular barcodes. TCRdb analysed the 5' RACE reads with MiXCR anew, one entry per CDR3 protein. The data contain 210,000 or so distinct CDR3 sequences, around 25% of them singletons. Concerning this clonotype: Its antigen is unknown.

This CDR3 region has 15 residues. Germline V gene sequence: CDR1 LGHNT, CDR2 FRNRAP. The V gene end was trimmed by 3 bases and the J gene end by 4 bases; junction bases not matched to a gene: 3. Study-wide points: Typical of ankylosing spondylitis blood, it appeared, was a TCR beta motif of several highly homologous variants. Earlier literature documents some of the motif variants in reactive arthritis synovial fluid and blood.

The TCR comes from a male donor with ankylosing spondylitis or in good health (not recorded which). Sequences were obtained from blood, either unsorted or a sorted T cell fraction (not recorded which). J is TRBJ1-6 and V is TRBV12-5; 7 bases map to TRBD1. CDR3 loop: CASGLGGGYNSPLHF. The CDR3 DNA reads TGTGCTAGTGGTTTAGGGGGCGGATATAATTCACCCCTCCACTTT.